These T cell receptor beta chains were read from a single sample in a study of blood T cell repertoires in COVID-19. Libraries were prepared by immunoSEQ multiplex PCR; TCRdb keeps only in-frame clonotypes and omits some of them. Seen here are some 230,000 clones, roughly four fifths observed once, and the top ten hold 8% to 10%. Input material: peripheral blood. Receptor source: an elderly woman with COVID-19, enrolled during active disease. Each CDR3 is given with its conserved first and last residue. The order of the fields is CDR3 length, V gene, D gene, clone size, J gene, CDR3 DNA, CDR3 protein. A D gene is named only where the DNA matches it firmly. The size of a clone is reported for some rows only, either as once, few or many, or as a class for expanded clones.

15	TRBV5-1	TRBD2	-	TRBJ2-5	TGCGCCAGCAGCTTGCTAGCGGGGGGGGCCGGGACCCAGTACTTC	CASSLLAGGAGTQYF
11	TRBV7-9	-	few	TRBJ1-1	TGTGCCAGCAGCTTAGGACGGGAGTCTTTCTTT	CASSLGRESFF
16	TRBV3-1/TRBV3-2	TRBD2	-	TRBJ2-5	TGTGCCAGCAGCCTCATACTAGCGGGTCGAGGGGAGACCCAGTACTTC	CASSLILAGRGETQYF
13	TRBV5-1	-	-	TRBJ2-7	TGCGCCAGCAGCCAGGGGAGCTCCTACGAGCAGTACTTC	CASSQGSSYEQYF
16	TRBV30	-	-	TRBJ1-3	TGTGCCTGGAGTGCCCCAGGGACACGCTCTGGAAACACCATATATTTT	CAWSAPGTRSGNTIYF
19	TRBV9	TRBD2	-	TRBJ2-2	TGTGCCAGCAGCGTACTTCCAAGGACTAGCGGGAGGAACACCGGGGAGCTGTTTTTT	CASSVLPRTSGRNTGELFF
15	TRBV14	TRBD1	-	TRBJ2-5	TGTGCCAGCAGCCAGAACAGGGGTCAAAAAGAGACCCAGTACTTC	CASSQNRGQKETQYF
14	TRBV6-6	-	-	TRBJ1-1	TGTGCCAGCACCACGGGGGGGGCGAACACTGAAGCTTTCTTT	CASTTGGANTEAFF
16	TRBV7-2	TRBD2	-	TRBJ2-1	TGTGCCAGCAGCTTAGAGGGGACTAGCGGGAGGTATGAGCAGTTCTTC	CASSLEGTSGRYEQFF
12	TRBV10-3	-	-	TRBJ1-5	TGTGCCATCAGTTCCGTAAATCAGCCCCAGCATTTT	CAISSVNQPQHF
13	TRBV7-2	-	once	TRBJ2-5	TGTGCCAGCAGCCCCAGCCCCAGGGGGACCCAGTACTTC	CASSPSPRGTQYF
14	TRBV18	TRBD1	-	TRBJ1-2	TGTGCCAGCTTACAATATGACAGGGTCGATGGCTACACCTTC	CASLQYDRVDGYTF
13	TRBV18	-	-	TRBJ2-7	TGTGCCACCCGGGGGAGGGGGTCGAACGAGCAGTACTTC	CATRGRGSNEQYF
15	TRBV7-2	-	once	TRBJ1-2	TGTGCCAGCAGCTTAGGGCCAGGGTTGAACTATGGCTACACCTTC	CASSLGPGLNYGYTF
15	TRBV21-1	-	-	TRBJ2-7	TGTGCCAGCAGCAAGCCGGGGGGGGGCGGGGACGAGCAGTACTTC	CASSKPGGGGDEQYF
14	TRBV7-2	TRBD1	-	TRBJ1-4	TGTGCCAGCAGTCCGACAGGGGCGAATGAAAAACTGTTTTTT	CASSPTGANEKLFF
14	TRBV3-1/TRBV3-2	-	-	TRBJ2-1	TGTGCCAGCAGCCAATCGGGTGGGTACAATGAGCAGTTCTTC	CASSQSGGYNEQFF
15	TRBV19	-	-	TRBJ1-2	TGTGCCAGTAGTTTGCAGGGGTTTGCTAACTATGGCTACACCTTC	CASSLQGFANYGYTF
14	TRBV5-4	TRBD1	-	TRBJ1-2	TGTGCCAGCAGCTTGGCCGGGACAGGGTATGGTTACACCTTC	CASSLAGTGYGYTF
15	TRBV4-3	TRBD1	-	TRBJ1-2	TGCGCCAGCAGCCAAGAGGCAGGGGGCTCGTATGGCTACACCTTC	CASSQEAGGSYGYTF
15	TRBV7-8	-	few	TRBJ1-3	TGTGCCAGCAGCGTTTCAGGGGAAGCTGGAAACACCATATATTTT	CASSVSGEAGNTIYF
16	TRBV27	-	once	TRBJ2-3	TGTGCCAGCAGTCCCGCCGCTATCCCTAGCACAGATACGCAGTATTTT	CASSPAAIPSTDTQYF
18	TRBV4-1	-	-	TRBJ2-2	TGCGCCAGCAGCCCATCCCTCCGACACCCTGCGAACACCGGGGAGCTGTTTTTT	CASSPSLRHPANTGELFF
15	TRBV28	-	-	TRBJ1-1	TGTGCCAGCAGCCCTCTTACAGGGTCGGACACTGAAGCTTTCTTT	CASSPLTGSDTEAFF
13	TRBV5-5	-	-	TRBJ2-3	TGTGCCAGCAGCAATCCGTTCACAGATACGCAGTATTTT	CASSNPFTDTQYF
15	TRBV2	-	-	TRBJ1-5	TGTGCCAGCAGGAACAGGGATAGCGGCAATCAGCCCCAGCATTTT	CASRNRDSGNQPQHF
14	TRBV5-4	-	-	TRBJ2-3	TGTGCCAGCGGAGCTTCGTTGCGCACAGATACGCAGTATTTT	CASGASLRTDTQYF
14	TRBV27	-	once	TRBJ2-1	TGTGCCAGCAGGGCGGGACAGACTCACAATGAGCAGTTCTTC	CASRAGQTHNEQFF
16	TRBV6-5	-	-	TRBJ1-1	TGTGCCAGCAGTTACGGGGTCAGGGTCTCGAACACTGAAGCTTTCTTT	CASSYGVRVSNTEAFF
13	TRBV19	-	-	TRBJ2-5	TGTGCCAGTAGTAGGGAGAGGTTGGGGACCCAGTACTTC	CASSRERLGTQYF
14	TRBV19	TRBD2	-	TRBJ2-5	TGTGCCAGTAGTATTCAACTAGCGTCAGAGACCCAGTACTTC	CASSIQLASETQYF
16	TRBV4-2	-	-	TRBJ1-1	TGTGCCAGCAGGGGGGGGGACACAAGGATGAACACTGAAGCTTTCTTT	CASRGGDTRMNTEAFF
15	TRBV7-2	-	-	TRBJ2-1	TGTGCCAGCAGTTTACGGGGGACAGTGTACAATGAGCAGTTCTTC	CASSLRGTVYNEQFF
16	TRBV5-1	-	-	TRBJ1-5	TGCGCCAGCAGCCCTGGGGGAGGAGGGCTCAATCAGCCCCAGCATTTT	CASSPGGGGLNQPQHF
13	TRBV10-1	TRBD2	-	TRBJ2-7	TGCGCCAGCAGTGACGGGGGGTTCGACGAGCAGTACTTC	CASSDGGFDEQYF
14	TRBV5-1	-	-	TRBJ1-2	TGCGCCAGCAAACGATCCGGGGTCGACTATGGCTACACCTTC	CASKRSGVDYGYTF
14	TRBV6-5	-	-	TRBJ1-1	TGTGCCAGCAGTTACGATAGAATGAACACTGAAGCTTTCTTT	CASSYDRMNTEAFF
14	TRBV5-4	-	once	TRBJ1-2	TGTGCCAGCAGCTTGCAGTTTCTAACGGGGGGCTACACCTTC	CASSLQFLTGGYTF
13	TRBV19	-	-	TRBJ1-1	TGTGCCAGTAGTCCGGGGGGTGGGTTTGAAGCTTTCTTT	CASSPGGGFEAFF
12	TRBV24-1	TRBD1	-	TRBJ1-1	TGTGCCACCAGTGAAGGGGGCCCTGAAGCTTTCTTT	CATSEGGPEAFF
11	TRBV28	-	-	TRBJ2-3	TGTGCCACCTTCGGGGTTAATACGCAGTATTTT	CATFGVNTQYF
13	TRBV7-9	TRBD2	-	TRBJ2-7	TGTGCCAGCAGCTCTAGCGGGAGCTGGGAGCAGTACTTC	CASSSSGSWEQYF
14	TRBV28	TRBD2	-	TRBJ2-2	TGTGCCAGCAGGACCCCGAGCGGGGCCGGGGAGCTGTTTTTT	CASRTPSGAGELFF
16	TRBV7-2	TRBD2	-	TRBJ2-3	TGTGCCAGCAGCAGAGGTTTGGCGGGAGGGGGAGATACGCAGTATTTT	CASSRGLAGGGDTQYF
13	TRBV7-2	TRBD1	once	TRBJ1-2	TGTGCCAGCAGCAAAGCAGGGGGCGAGGGCTACACCTTC	CASSKAGGEGYTF